The 2 T cell receptor beta chains given below trace back to one sample, sequenced in a study of T cell changes during pregnancy in multiple sclerosis (dated by TCRdb to between 2017 and 2020). The library was produced with the immunoSEQ multiplex PCR assay. The immuneACCESS repertoire file appears here via TCRdb, limited to in-frame rearrangements. These files lack a portion of the clones; in checked studies, under half of the deficit traces to unresolved V genes, and the cause of the others is not known. Counted in this sample were around 61,000 clones; under 95% of them appeared once. The ten largest clonotypes hold over 1.2% of the sample. This specimen was peripheral blood, taken in the third trimester of pregnancy. The origin of the receptors is a female donor in good health, enrolled as a control in a pregnancy study.

V gene TRBV9 combines with J gene TRBJ2-5; the match to TRBD2 covers 10 bases. Germline V gene lookup returns CDR1 SGDLS and CDR2 YYNGEE. With V trimmed by 0 bases and J by 4 bases, 9 bases remained unmatched. The CDR3 runs 17 residues. CDR3 region: CASSVAASGGLGETQYF. CDR3 sequence (DNA): TGTGCCAGCAGCGTAGCTGCTAGCGGGGGCCTAGGAGAGACCCAGTACTTC. The full variable domain, its missing parts supplied by reference TRBV9 and TRBJ2-5, is DSGVTQTPKHLITATGQRVTLRCSPRSGDLSVYWYQQSLDQGLQFLIQYYNGEERAKGNILERFSAQQFPDLHSELNLSSLELGDSALYFCASSVAASGGLGETQYFGPGTRLLVL.

The chain links TRBV18 to TRBJ2-7; the match to TRBD2 covers 7 bases. J lost 2 bases, V lost 3 bases, and 4 bases had no gene match. The germline V gene has CDR1 KGHSH and CDR2 LQKENI. CDR3 length equals 14 residues. The CDR3: CASSPPRGAYEQYF. The CDR3 coding sequence is TGTGCCAGCTCACCGCCTCGGGGGGCCTACGAGCAGTACTTC.